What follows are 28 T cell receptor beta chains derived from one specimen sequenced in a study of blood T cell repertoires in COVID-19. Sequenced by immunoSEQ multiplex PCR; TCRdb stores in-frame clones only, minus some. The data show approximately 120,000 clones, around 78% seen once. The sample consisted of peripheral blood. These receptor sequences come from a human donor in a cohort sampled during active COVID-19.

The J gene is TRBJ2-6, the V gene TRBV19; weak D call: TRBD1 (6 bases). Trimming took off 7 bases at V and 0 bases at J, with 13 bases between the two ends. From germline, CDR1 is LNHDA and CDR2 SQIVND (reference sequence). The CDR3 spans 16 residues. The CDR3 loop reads CASIRQVTSGANVLTF. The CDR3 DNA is TGTGCCAGTATAAGACAGGTGACCTCTGGGGCCAACGTCCTGACTTTC.

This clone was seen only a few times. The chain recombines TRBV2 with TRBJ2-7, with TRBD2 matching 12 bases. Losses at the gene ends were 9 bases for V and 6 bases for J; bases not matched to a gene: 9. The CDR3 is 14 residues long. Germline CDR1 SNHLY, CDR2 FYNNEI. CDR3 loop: CASRAGLAGSEQYF. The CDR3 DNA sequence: TGTGCCAGTAGGGCGGGACTAGCGGGCTCCGAGCAGTACTTC.

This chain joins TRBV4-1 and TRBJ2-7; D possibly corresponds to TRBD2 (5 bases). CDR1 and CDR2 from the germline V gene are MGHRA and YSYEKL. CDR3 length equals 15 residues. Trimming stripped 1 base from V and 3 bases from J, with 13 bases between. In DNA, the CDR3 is TGCGCCAGCAGCCAAGTCCGGGGAACTCTCTACGAGCAGTACTTC. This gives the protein CASSQVRGTLYEQYF.

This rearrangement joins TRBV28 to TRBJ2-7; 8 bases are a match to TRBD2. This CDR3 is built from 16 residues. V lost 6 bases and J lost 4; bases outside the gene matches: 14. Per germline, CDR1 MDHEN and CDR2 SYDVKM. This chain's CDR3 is CASRHPPGLEPYEQYF. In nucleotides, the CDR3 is TGTGCCAGCAGGCACCCCCCGGGACTAGAACCATACGAGCAGTACTTC.

The CDR3 DNA sequence: TGTGCCAGCAGCTTGGACAGTTTGCGCACTGAAGCTTTCTTT. Protein sequence: CASSLDSLRTEAFF. The chain is built from TRBV5-6 and TRBJ1-1; D gene ambiguous. CDR1 is SGHDT, CDR2 YYEEEE, per germline. The CDR3 has 14 residues. The V and J ends lost 0 bases and 4 bases respectively, with 10 bases between them.

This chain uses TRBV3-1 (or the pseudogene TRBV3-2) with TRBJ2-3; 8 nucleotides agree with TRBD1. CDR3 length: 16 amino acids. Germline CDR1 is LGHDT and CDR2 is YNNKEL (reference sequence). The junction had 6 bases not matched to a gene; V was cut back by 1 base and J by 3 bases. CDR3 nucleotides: TGTGCCAGCAGCCAAGGGGCAGGGGGCCAAACAGATACGCAGTATTTT. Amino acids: CASSQGAGGQTDTQYF.

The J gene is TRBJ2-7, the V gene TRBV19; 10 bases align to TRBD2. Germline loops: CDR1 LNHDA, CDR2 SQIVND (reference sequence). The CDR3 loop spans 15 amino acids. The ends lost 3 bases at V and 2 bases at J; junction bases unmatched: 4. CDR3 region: CASSITSGMTYEQYF. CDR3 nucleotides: TGTGCCAGTAGTATCACTAGCGGGATGACCTACGAGCAGTACTTC.

CDR3 region: CASSAGLAADTQYF. The CDR3 nucleotides are TGTGCCAGCAGTGCGGGACTAGCAGCAGATACGCAGTATTTT. The chain joins TRBV2 to TRBJ2-3, with 9 nucleotides matching TRBD2. V lost 4 bases, J lost 4 bases, and 3 bases stayed unmatched. Germline CDR1 SNHLY, CDR2 FYNNEI. This CDR3 is 14 amino acids long.

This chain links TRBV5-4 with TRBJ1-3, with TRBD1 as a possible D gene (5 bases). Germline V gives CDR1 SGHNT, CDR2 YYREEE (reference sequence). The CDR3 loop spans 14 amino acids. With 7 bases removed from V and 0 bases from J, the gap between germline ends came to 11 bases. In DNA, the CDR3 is TGTGCCAGCCGGGGGGGAACCTCTGGAAACACCATATATTTT. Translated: CASRGGTSGNTIYF.

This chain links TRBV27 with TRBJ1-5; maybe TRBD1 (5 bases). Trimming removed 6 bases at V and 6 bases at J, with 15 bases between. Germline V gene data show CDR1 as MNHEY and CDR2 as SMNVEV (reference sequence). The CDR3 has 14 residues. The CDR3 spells CASSPGGEPQPQHF. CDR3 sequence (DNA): TGTGCCAGCAGCCCTGGGGGGGAGCCTCAGCCCCAGCATTTT.

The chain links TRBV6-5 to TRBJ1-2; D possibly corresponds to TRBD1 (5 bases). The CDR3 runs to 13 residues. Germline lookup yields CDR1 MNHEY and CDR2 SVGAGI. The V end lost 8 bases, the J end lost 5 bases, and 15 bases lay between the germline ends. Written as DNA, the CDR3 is TGTGCCAGCGGCGGGGTGGGGGGATATGGCTACACCTTC. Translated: CASGGVGGYGYTF.

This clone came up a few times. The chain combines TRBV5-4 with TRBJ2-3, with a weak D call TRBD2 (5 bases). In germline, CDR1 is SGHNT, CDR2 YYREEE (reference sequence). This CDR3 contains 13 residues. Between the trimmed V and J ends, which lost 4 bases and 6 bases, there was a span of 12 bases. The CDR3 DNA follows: TGTGCCAGCAGCCTGGACTCCTCCGATACGCAGTATTTT. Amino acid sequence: CASSLDSSDTQYF.

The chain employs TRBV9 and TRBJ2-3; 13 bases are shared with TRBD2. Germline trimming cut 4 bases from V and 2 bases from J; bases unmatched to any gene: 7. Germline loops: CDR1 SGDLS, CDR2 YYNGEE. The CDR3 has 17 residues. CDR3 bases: TGTGCCAGCAGCACAACAGGGACTAGCGGGGACACAGATACGCAGTATTTT. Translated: CASSTTGTSGDTDTQYF.

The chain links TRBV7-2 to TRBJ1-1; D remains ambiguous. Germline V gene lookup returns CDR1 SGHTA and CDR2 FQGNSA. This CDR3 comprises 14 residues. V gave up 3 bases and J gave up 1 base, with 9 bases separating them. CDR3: CASSFGPTNTEAFF. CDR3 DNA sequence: TGTGCCAGCAGCTTTGGGCCGACGAACACTGAAGCTTTCTTT.

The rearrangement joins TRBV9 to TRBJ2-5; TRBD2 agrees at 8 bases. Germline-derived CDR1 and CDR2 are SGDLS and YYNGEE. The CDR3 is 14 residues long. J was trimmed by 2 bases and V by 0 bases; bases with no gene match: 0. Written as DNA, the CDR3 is TGTGCCAGCAGCGTAGCTAGCGGGCAAGAGACCCAGTACTTC. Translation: CASSVASGQETQYF.

The CDR3: CASSLGSRGAYEQYF. Here the CDR3 DNA reads TGCGCCAGCAGCTTGGGGAGCCGCGGGGCCTACGAGCAGTACTTC. This rearrangement joins TRBV5-1 to TRBJ2-7, with D possibly TRBD2 on 6 matching bases. The germline gives CDR1 SGHRS, CDR2 YFSETQ. The CDR3 covers 15 residues. Deletions cut 0 bases from V and 2 bases from J, with 12 bases between.

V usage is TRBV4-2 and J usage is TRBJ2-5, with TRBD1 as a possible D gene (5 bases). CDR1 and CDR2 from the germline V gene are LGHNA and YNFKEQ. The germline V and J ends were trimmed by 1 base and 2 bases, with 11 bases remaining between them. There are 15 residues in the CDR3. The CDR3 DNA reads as TGTGCCAGCAGCCAAGGTCGACAGAATCAAGAGACCCAGTACTTC. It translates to CASSQGRQNQETQYF.

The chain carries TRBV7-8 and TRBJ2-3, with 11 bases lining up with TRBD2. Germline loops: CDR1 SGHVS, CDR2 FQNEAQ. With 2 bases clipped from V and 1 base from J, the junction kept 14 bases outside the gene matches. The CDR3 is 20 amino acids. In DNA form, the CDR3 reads TGTGCCAGCAGCTTAAAGTTCGGTAGCGGGGGGGCGATGGGCACAGATACGCAGTATTTT. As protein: CASSLKFGSGGAMGTDTQYF.

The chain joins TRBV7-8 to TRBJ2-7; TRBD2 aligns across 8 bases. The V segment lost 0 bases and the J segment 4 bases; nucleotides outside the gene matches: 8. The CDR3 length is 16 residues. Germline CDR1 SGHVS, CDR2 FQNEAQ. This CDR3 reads CASSLARWPSGYEQYF. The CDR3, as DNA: TGTGCCAGCAGCTTAGCCCGCTGGCCTAGCGGGTACGAGCAGTACTTC.

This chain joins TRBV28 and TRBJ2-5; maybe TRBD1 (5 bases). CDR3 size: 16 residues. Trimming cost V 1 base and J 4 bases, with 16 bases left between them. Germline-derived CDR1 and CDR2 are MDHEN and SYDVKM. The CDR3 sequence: CASSLYRGSNIETQYF. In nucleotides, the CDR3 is TGTGCCAGCAGTTTATATAGGGGCTCCAATATAGAGACCCAGTACTTC.

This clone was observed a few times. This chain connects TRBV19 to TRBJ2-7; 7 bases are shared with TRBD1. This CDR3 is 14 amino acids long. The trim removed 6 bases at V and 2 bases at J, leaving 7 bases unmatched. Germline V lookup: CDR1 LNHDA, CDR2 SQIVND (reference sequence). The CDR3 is CASSRQGRTYEQYF. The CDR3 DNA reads TGTGCCAGTAGCAGACAGGGAAGGACCTACGAGCAGTACTTC.

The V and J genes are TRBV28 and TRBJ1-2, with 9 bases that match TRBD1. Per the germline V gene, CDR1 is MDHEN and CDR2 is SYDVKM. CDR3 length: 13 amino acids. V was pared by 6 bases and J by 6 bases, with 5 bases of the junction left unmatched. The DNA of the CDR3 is TGTGCCAGCAGGCGACAGGGGGTGGATGGCTACACCTTC. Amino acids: CASRRQGVDGYTF.

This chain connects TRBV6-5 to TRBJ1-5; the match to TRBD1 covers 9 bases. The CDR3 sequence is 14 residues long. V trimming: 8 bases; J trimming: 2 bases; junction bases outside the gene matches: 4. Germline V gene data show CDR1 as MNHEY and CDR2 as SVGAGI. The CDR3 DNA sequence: TGTGCCAGCGGGACAGGGTCGGGCAATCAGCCCCAGCATTTT. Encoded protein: CASGTGSGNQPQHF.

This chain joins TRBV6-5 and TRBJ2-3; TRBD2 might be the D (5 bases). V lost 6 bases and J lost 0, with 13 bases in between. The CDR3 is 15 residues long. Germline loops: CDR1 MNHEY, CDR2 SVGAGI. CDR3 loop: CASSRRLSSTDTQYF. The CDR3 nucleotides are TGTGCCAGCAGCCGACGACTATCTAGCACAGATACGCAGTATTTT.

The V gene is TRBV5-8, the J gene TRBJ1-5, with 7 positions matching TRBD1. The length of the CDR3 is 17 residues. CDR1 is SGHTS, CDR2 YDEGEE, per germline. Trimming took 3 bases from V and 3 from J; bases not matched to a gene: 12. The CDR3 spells CASSSLTGTALNQPQHF. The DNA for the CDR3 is TGTGCCAGCAGCTCCCTAACCGGGACAGCGCTCAATCAGCCCCAGCATTTT.

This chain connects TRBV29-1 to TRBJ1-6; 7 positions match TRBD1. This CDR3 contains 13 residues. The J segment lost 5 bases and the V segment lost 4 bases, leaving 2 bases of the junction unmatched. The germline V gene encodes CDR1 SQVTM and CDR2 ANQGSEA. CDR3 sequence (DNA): TGCAGCGTTGCGGACAGGAATAATTCACCCCTCCACTTT. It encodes CSVADRNNSPLHF.

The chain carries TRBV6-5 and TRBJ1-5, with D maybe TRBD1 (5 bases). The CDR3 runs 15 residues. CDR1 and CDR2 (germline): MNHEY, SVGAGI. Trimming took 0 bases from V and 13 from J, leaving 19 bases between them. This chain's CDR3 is CASSYSGGVGGQQHF. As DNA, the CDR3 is TGTGCCAGCAGTTACTCGGGGGGGGTAGGAGGACAACAGCATTTT.

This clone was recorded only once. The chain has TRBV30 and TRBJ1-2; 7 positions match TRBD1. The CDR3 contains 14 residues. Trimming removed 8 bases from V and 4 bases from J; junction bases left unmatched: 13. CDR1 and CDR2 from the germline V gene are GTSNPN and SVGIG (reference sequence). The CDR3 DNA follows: TGTGCCCGCACGCAGGGGGTGGATGGCTATGGCTACACCTTC. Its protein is CARTQGVDGYGYTF.